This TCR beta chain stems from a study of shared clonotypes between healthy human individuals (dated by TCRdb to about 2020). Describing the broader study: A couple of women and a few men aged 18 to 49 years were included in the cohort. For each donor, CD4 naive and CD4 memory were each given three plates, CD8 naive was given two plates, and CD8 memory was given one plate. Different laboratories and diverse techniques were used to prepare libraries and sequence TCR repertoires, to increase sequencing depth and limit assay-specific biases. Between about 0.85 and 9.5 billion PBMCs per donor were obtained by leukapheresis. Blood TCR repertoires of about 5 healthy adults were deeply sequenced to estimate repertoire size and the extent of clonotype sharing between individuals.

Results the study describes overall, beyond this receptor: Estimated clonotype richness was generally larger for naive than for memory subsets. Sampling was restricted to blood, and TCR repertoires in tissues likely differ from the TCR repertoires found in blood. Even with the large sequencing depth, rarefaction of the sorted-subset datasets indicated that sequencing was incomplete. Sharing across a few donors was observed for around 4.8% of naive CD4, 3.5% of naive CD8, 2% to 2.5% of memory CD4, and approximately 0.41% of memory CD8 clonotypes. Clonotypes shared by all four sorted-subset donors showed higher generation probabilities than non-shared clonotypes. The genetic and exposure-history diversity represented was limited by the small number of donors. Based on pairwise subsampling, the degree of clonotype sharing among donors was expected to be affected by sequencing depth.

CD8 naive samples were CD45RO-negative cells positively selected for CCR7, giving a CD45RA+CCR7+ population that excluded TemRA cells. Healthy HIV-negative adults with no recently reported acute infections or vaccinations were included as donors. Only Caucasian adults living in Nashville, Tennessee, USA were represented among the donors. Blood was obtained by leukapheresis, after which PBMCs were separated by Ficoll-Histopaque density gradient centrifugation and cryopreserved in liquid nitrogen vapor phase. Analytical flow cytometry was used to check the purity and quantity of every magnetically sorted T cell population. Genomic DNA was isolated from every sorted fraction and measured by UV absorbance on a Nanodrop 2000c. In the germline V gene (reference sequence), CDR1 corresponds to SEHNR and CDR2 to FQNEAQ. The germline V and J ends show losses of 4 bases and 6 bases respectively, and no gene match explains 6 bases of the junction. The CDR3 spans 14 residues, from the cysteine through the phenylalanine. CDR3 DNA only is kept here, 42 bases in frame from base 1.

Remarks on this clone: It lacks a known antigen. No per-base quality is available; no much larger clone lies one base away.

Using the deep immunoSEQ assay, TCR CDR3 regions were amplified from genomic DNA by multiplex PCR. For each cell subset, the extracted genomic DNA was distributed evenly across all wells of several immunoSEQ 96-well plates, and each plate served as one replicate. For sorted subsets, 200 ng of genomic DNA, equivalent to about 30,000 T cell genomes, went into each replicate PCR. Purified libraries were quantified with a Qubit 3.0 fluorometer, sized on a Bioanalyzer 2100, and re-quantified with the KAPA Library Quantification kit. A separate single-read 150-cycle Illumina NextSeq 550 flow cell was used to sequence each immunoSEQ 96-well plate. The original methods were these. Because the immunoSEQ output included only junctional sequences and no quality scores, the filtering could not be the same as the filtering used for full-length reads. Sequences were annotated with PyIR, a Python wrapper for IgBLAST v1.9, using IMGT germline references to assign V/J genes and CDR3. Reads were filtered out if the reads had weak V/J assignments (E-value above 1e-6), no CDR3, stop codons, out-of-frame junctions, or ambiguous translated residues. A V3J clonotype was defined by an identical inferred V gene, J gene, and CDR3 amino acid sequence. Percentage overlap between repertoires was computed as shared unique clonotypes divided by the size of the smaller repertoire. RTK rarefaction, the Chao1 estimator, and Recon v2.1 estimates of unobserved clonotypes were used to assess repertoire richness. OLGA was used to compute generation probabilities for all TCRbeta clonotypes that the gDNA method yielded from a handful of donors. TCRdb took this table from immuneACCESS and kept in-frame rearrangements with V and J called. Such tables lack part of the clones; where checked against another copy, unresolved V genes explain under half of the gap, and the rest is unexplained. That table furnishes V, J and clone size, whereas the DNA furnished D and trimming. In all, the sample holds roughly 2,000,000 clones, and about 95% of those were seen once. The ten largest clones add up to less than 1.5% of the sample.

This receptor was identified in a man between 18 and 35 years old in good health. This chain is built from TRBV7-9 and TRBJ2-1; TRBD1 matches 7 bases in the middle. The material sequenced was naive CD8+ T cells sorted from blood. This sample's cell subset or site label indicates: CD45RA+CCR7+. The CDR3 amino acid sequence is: CASSYSAGGNEQFF. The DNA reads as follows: TGTGCCAGCAGCTACTCCGCAGGGGGCAATGAGCAGTTCTTC.